Following are 28 T cell receptor beta chains from one sample sequenced in a study of T cell responses to AZD1222 COVID-19 vaccine. The protocol was immunoSEQ multiplex PCR, while the TCRdb copy is restricted to in-frame clones and leaves out a portion. The data show about 120,000 clones, about 93% seen once. The starting material was peripheral blood, obtained 28 days after the second dose of the MenACWY control vaccine. These receptors were obtained from an adult who received the MenACWY meningococcal vaccine as a control.

The gene calls are TRBV10-3 and TRBJ2-3; D is perhaps TRBD1 (6 bases). The germline V and J ends were trimmed by 2 bases and 2 bases, with 8 bases remaining between them. The germline gives CDR1 ENHRY, CDR2 SYGVKD. There are 14 residues in the CDR3. The CDR3 is CAISEGQPTDTQYF. The CDR3 DNA reads as TGTGCCATCAGTGAGGGACAGCCCACAGATACGCAGTATTTT.

Here the CDR3 reads CASSDRLHGVSGGPGDTQYF. Written as DNA, the CDR3 is TGTGCCAGCAGCGATAGATTGCACGGGGTTAGCGGGGGGCCGGGGGATACGCAGTATTTT. The chain employs TRBV9 and TRBJ2-3, with 10 bases that match TRBD2. The CDR3 runs 20 residues. The V segment lost 3 bases and the J segment 6 bases; nucleotides outside the gene matches: 22. Germline CDR1 reads SGDLS; CDR2 reads YYNGEE.

V and J are TRBV24-1 and TRBJ2-7; 10 bases fit TRBD2. Germline assignment: CDR1 KGHDR and CDR2 SFDVKD. V dropped 6 bases and J dropped 2; count of bases not matched to a gene: 15. The CDR3 is made up of 18 amino acids. The CDR3 reads CATSPRTSGLIKPYEQYF. In DNA form, the CDR3 reads TGTGCCACCAGTCCGAGGACTAGCGGACTTATAAAACCCTACGAGCAGTACTTC.

The chain couples TRBV29-1 to TRBJ2-7; TRBD2 agrees at 12 bases. Germline-derived CDR1 and CDR2 are SQVTM and ANQGSEA. With 4 bases clipped from V and 0 bases from J, the junction kept 10 bases outside the gene matches. The CDR3 has 17 residues. Here the CDR3 reads CSVVGQLGLAGSYEQYF. CDR3 bases: TGCAGCGTTGTTGGACAGCTGGGACTAGCGGGCTCCTACGAGCAGTACTTC.

The chain employs TRBV30 and TRBJ2-1, with 7 bases lining up with TRBD2. There are 14 residues in the CDR3. From germline, CDR1 is GTSNPN and CDR2 SVGIG (reference sequence). Unmatched junction bases numbered 9, after V lost 4 bases and J lost 6 bases. The DNA of the CDR3 is TGTGCCTGGATGGAAGCGGGGCGGTTCAATGAGCAGTTCTTC. This translates into CAWMEAGRFNEQFF.

The chain joins TRBV12-3 or TRBV12-4 to TRBJ1-5; D gene uncertain. Trimming stripped 4 bases from V and 3 bases from J, with 7 bases between. The CDR3 loop spans 13 amino acids. This CDR3 is CASSSVDNQPQHF. CDR3 bases: TGTGCCAGCAGTTCGGTAGACAATCAGCCCCAGCATTTT.

The V call is TRBV28, the J call TRBJ1-6; D is uncertain. CDR1 and CDR2 from the germline V gene are MDHEN and SYDVKM. Trimming removed 5 bases from V and 13 bases from J, with 9 bases in between. This CDR3 has 11 residues. The CDR3 nucleotides read TGTGCCAGCAGTCTAAGAGGGCCCCTCCACTTT. Encoded protein: CASSLRGPLHF.

The chain couples TRBV14 to TRBJ1-4; D not resolved. V was shortened by 4 bases and J by 5 bases, with 8 bases between the two germline ends. From germline, CDR1 is SGHDN and CDR2 FVKESK. This CDR3 contains 13 residues. This CDR3 is CASSRGRNEKLFF. The DNA for the CDR3 is TGTGCCAGCAGCCGAGGAAGAAATGAAAAACTGTTTTTT.

In DNA form, the CDR3 reads TGTGCCAGCAGTACGGGGACCGGGGAGCTGTTTTTT. It translates to CASSTGTGELFF. This chain connects TRBV6-2 or TRBV6-3 to TRBJ2-2, with a weak D call TRBD2 (5 bases). The V gene's germline CDR1 is MNHEY and CDR2 SVGEGT. This CDR3 is built from 12 residues. V lost 5 bases and J 5 bases, leaving 6 bases between the germline ends.

V is TRBV4-1 and J is TRBJ2-2; 7 bases are shared with TRBD1. Germline V gives CDR1 MGHRA, CDR2 YSYEKL. The CDR3 spans 15 residues. The J segment lost 2 bases and the V segment lost 2 bases, leaving 2 bases of the junction unmatched. The CDR3 nucleotides read TGCGCCAGCAGCCAACGACAGGGAAACACCGGGGAGCTGTTTTTT. The encoded protein is CASSQRQGNTGELFF.

This clone was seen a single time. The chain recombines TRBV3-1 (or the pseudogene TRBV3-2) with TRBJ2-5, with 7 bases that match TRBD1. CDR3 length equals 15 residues. The J segment lost 0 bases and the V segment lost 3 bases, leaving 4 bases of the junction unmatched. Per germline, CDR1 LGHDT and CDR2 YNNKEL (reference sequence). CDR3 sequence (DNA): TGTGCCAGCAGCCATTTGACAGGGTACCAAGAGACCCAGTACTTC. Protein: CASSHLTGYQETQYF.

This clone has only a few counts. V is TRBV27 and J is TRBJ2-1; D possibly corresponds to TRBD2 (6 bases). This CDR3 spans 16 amino acids. Germline lookup yields CDR1 MNHEY and CDR2 SMNVEV (reference sequence). Trimming left V 3 bases short and J 0 bases short, with 12 bases between. In nucleotides, the CDR3 is TGTGCCAGCAGTTTGGGGGGTACGAGCTCCTACAATGAGCAGTTCTTC. Translation gives CASSLGGTSSYNEQFF.

This clone was seen only once. V and J are TRBV7-2 and TRBJ2-5; TRBD2 matches at 9 bases. The CDR3 loop spans 16 amino acids. V shed 7 bases, J shed 2 bases, and the junction held 11 bases outside the gene matches. Germline CDR1 SGHTA, CDR2 FQGNSA. This chain's CDR3 is CASISSGGGSQETQYF. DNA for the CDR3: TGTGCCAGCATCAGTAGCGGGGGTGGATCTCAAGAGACCCAGTACTTC.

The chain joins TRBV6-5 to TRBJ2-3; 7 bases match TRBD1. J was trimmed by 0 bases and V by 0 bases; bases with no gene match: 3. The CDR3 runs 16 residues. Germline V gives CDR1 MNHEY, CDR2 SVGAGI. In DNA form, the CDR3 reads TGTGCCAGCAGTTACTCTGGCAGGGGGAGCACAGATACGCAGTATTTT. This encodes CASSYSGRGSTDTQYF.

The rearrangement joins TRBV28 to TRBJ1-5; D may be TRBD1 (6 bases). V was cut by 1 base and J by 1 base, with 20 bases left in between. CDR3 length equals 19 residues. The germline V gene has CDR1 MDHEN and CDR2 SYDVKM. The CDR3 here is CASSLSKGGQLASNQPQHF. CDR3 DNA sequence: TGTGCCAGCAGTTTATCCAAGGGCGGACAGCTTGCCAGCAATCAGCCCCAGCATTTT. Full variable domain (rest looked up from reference TRBV28 and TRBJ1-5): DVKVTQSSRYLVKRTGEKVFLECVQDMDHENMFWYRQDPGLGLRLIYFSYDVKMKEKGDIPEGYSVSREKKERFSLILESASTNQTSMYLCASSLSKGGQLASNQPQHFGDGTRLSIL.

The chain couples TRBV5-1 to TRBJ1-2, with D possibly being TRBD1 (6 bases). V was pared by 4 bases and J by 7 bases, with 23 bases between. Germline V gene data show CDR1 as SGHRS and CDR2 as YFSETQ. CDR3 length equals 16 residues. The CDR3: CASSTIIAGGVSGYTF. In DNA, the CDR3 is TGCGCCAGCAGCACAATAATAGCGGGGGGCGTTAGTGGCTACACCTTC.

The genes are TRBV28 and TRBJ2-7; no firm D call. Trimming cost V 3 bases and J 0 bases, with 9 bases left between them. Germline assignment: CDR1 MDHEN and CDR2 SYDVKM. The CDR3 has 14 amino acids. The DNA of the CDR3 is TGTGCCAGCAGTTTCACCGGATTCTCCTACGAGCAGTACTTC. Residues: CASSFTGFSYEQYF.

This chain links TRBV19 with TRBJ2-7; 10 nucleotides align to TRBD2. The J segment lost 5 bases and the V segment lost 3 bases, leaving 13 bases of the junction unmatched. Germline V gives CDR1 LNHDA, CDR2 SQIVND (reference sequence). The CDR3 consists of 17 residues. The CDR3 spells CASSMSSGSFRVDEQYF. CDR3 nucleotides: TGTGCCAGTAGTATGTCTAGCGGGAGCTTCCGGGTAGACGAGCAGTACTTC.

The rearrangement links TRBV7-8 to TRBJ2-1, with 8 bases that match TRBD2. CDR3 size: 15 residues. The germline CDR1 and CDR2 sequences are SGHVS and FQNEAQ. The junction had 7 bases not matched to a gene; V was cut back by 2 bases and J by 7 bases. In DNA, the CDR3 is TGTGCCAGCAGCTTATCAGCGGGAGTAAGTAATGAGCAGTTCTTC. Protein sequence: CASSLSAGVSNEQFF.

The V gene is TRBV18, the J gene TRBJ1-5; 8 bases fit TRBD1. Germline V gene sequence: CDR1 KGHSH, CDR2 LQKENI. After removal of 3 bases from V and 4 bases from J, the junction contained 2 bases not matched to a gene. The CDR3 runs 14 residues. CDR3 in amino acids: CASSPTGENQPQHF. DNA of the CDR3: TGTGCCAGCTCACCGACAGGGGAGAATCAGCCCCAGCATTTT.

The chain carries TRBV23-1 and TRBJ1-4; possibly TRBD1 for D (5 bases). TRBV23-1 is filed as an ORF, its function uncertain. The V gene lost 4 bases and the J gene lost 4 bases, with 22 bases spanning the gap. The CDR3 sequence is 18 residues long. The DNA for the CDR3 is TGCGCCAGCAGTCCATTCCGGGATACAGGTACGGGTAATGAAAAACTGTTTTTT. Amino acids: CASSPFRDTGTGNEKLFF.

The chain employs TRBV3-1 (or the pseudogene TRBV3-2) and TRBJ2-4; perhaps TRBD2 as D (7 bases). CDR3 length equals 14 residues. CDR1 and CDR2 (germline): LGHDT, YNNKEL (reference sequence). The V and J ends lost 0 bases and 8 bases respectively, with 11 bases between them. The CDR3 nucleotides are TGTGCCAGCAGCCAAGATTGGGAGGGGGACATTCAGTACTTC. Its translation is CASSQDWEGDIQYF.

This clone was detected only once. The J gene is TRBJ1-5, the V gene TRBV6-1; 11 nucleotides agree with TRBD1. V dropped 4 bases and J dropped 2; count of bases not matched to a gene: 4. CDR3 size: 16 residues. Germline V gives CDR1 MNHNS, CDR2 SASEGT. The CDR3 sequence: CASSARDRGGNQPQHF. The CDR3 nucleotides are TGTGCCAGCAGTGCCAGGGACAGGGGGGGCAATCAGCCCCAGCATTTT.

The rearrangement uses TRBV23-1 and TRBJ1-1, with TRBD1 as a possible D gene (5 bases). TRBV23-1 is an open reading frame whose function is uncertain. CDR3 length: 16 amino acids. V gave up 2 bases and J gave up 0 bases, with 13 bases separating them. The CDR3 loop is CASSQPWTLLNTEAFF. The CDR3 coding sequence is TGCGCCAGCAGTCAACCTTGGACATTACTGAACACTGAAGCTTTCTTT.

CDR3 protein: CASSLDTQGGDTQYF. In DNA form, the CDR3 reads TGTGCCAGCAGCTTAGATACGCAGGGGGGAGATACGCAGTATTTT. The chain employs TRBV11-2 and TRBJ2-3; a possible D gene is TRBD1 (7 bases). CDR3 length: 15 residues. V was pared by 0 bases and J by 5 bases, with 12 bases between. CDR1 SGHAT and CDR2 FQNNGV come from the germline V gene.

This chain connects TRBV7-2 to TRBJ1-6; weak D call: TRBD1 (5 bases). V was pared by 1 base and J by 7 bases, with 11 bases between. The germline gives CDR1 SGHTA, CDR2 FQGNSA. The CDR3 runs to 15 residues. CDR3 loop: CASSLVWEGNSPLHF. The CDR3 DNA reads as TGTGCCAGCAGCTTAGTTTGGGAGGGGAATTCACCCCTCCACTTT. The entire variable domain, with the rest obtained from reference TRBV7-2 and TRBJ1-6, is as follows: GAGVSQSPSNKVTEKGKDVELRCDPISGHTALYWYRQSLGQGLEFLIYFQGNSAPDKSGLPSDRFSAERTGGSVSTLTIQRTQQEDSAVYLCASSLVWEGNSPLHFGNGTRLTVT.

The chain links TRBV2 to TRBJ1-2; no definite D call. The CDR3 sequence is 13 residues long. Trimming stripped 0 bases from V and 6 bases from J, with 8 bases between. Germline V CDR1 and CDR2: SNHLY, FYNNEI. The CDR3, as DNA: TGTGCCAGCAGTGAAGCGTGGAACAATGGCTACACCTTC. Translating gives CASSEAWNNGYTF.

This chain connects TRBV29-1 to TRBJ1-4; no definite D call. V was shortened by 7 bases and J by 0 bases, with 9 bases between the two germline ends. The CDR3 covers 13 residues. Germline V gene sequence: CDR1 SQVTM, CDR2 ANQGSEA. CDR3 DNA: TGCAGCGCCCGGGCCGCAACTAATGAAAAACTGTTTTTT. This encodes CSARAATNEKLFF. Full variable domain (outside the CDR3, taken from reference TRBV29-1 and TRBJ1-4): SAVISQKPSRDICQRGTSLTIQCQVDSQVTMMFWYRQQPGQSLTLIATANQGSEATYESGFVIDKFPISRPNLTFSTLTVSNMSPEDSSIYLCSARAATNEKLFFGSGTQLSVL.